The 21 T cell receptor beta chains given below trace back to one sample, sequenced in a study of radiotherapy plus CTLA-4 blockade in lung cancer. The method was immunoSEQ multiplex PCR; TCRdb's version includes in-frame clones alone and lacks a portion of them. The sample consists of 40,000 to 55,000 clones, approximately 71% of them appearing once. Sample: peripheral blood, taken from a patient treated with radiotherapy plus ipilimumab. Receptors were obtained from a human donor with non-small cell lung cancer whose response to radiotherapy plus ipilimumab could not be evaluated.

This clone came up a few times. V usage is TRBV6-5 and J usage is TRBJ1-5; D is possibly TRBD1 (5 bases). The CDR3 is 13 residues long. The ends were cut back, 6 bases at V and 4 bases at J, with 10 bases in the middle. Germline assignment: CDR1 MNHEY and CDR2 SVGAGI. CDR3 coding DNA: TGTGCCAGCAGCTGGGGCCCTAATCAGCCCCAGCATTTT. Protein product: CASSWGPNQPQHF.

The V call is TRBV7-2, the J call TRBJ1-5; D is possibly TRBD1 (5 bases). V was shortened by 4 bases and J by 4 bases, with 14 bases between the two germline ends. CDR3 length: 15 residues. Germline assignment: CDR1 SGHTA and CDR2 FQGNSA. CDR3 sequence (DNA): TGTGCCAGCAGCTCGCAGGGTTTTGGAAATCAGCCCCAGCATTTT. Its translation: CASSSQGFGNQPQHF.

The rearrangement links TRBV27 to TRBJ2-7; maybe TRBD1 (6 bases). Germline assignment: CDR1 MNHEY and CDR2 SMNVEV (reference sequence). V was cut by 1 base and J by 3 bases, with 10 bases left in between. The CDR3 is 14 amino acids. CDR3 in DNA: TGTGCCAGCAGTTTATTGGGCAGGGGCTACGAGCAGTACTTC. Encoded protein: CASSLLGRGYEQYF.

The chain has TRBV28 and TRBJ2-5, with no clear D. The V end was cut by 6 bases, the J end by 6 bases, with 17 bases between. In germline, CDR1 is MDHEN, CDR2 SYDVKM. There are 14 residues in the CDR3. CDR3 in amino acids: CASREQIPLQTQYF. DNA for the CDR3: TGTGCCAGCAGGGAACAGATCCCATTGCAGACCCAGTACTTC.

This chain links TRBV5-1 with TRBJ1-6; maybe TRBD1 (5 bases). Germline CDR1 reads SGHRS; CDR2 reads YFSETQ. Trimming cost V 5 bases and J 7 bases, with 16 bases left between them. The CDR3 has 15 residues. CDR3 sequence reads: CASSSAGRENSPLHF. The CDR3 nucleotides read TGCGCCAGCAGTTCCGCGGGACGCGAGAATTCACCCCTCCACTTT.

The gene calls are TRBV7-9 and TRBJ1-2, with D possibly being TRBD1 (6 bases). This CDR3 spans 13 amino acids. Trimming shortened V by 3 bases and J by 5 bases, and 10 bases separated the two germline ends. Germline V gives CDR1 SEHNR, CDR2 FQNEAQ (reference sequence). In DNA, the CDR3 is TGTGCCAGCAGCTTTACAGGGTCGTATGGCTACACCTTC. Its translation: CASSFTGSYGYTF.

V usage is TRBV5-6 and J usage is TRBJ2-5, with D perhaps TRBD1 (5 bases). The J call may be incorrect, as the DNA end agrees better with TRBJ2-7. This CDR3 contains 17 residues. CDR1 and CDR2 from the germline V gene are SGHDT and YYEEEE. The CDR3 here is CASSLGYSPGPMDEQYF. CDR3 DNA sequence: TGTGCCAGCAGCTTGGGCTACTCGCCAGGGCCTATGGACGAGCAGTACTTC.

This clone was counted only a few times. The chain combines TRBV28 with TRBJ2-1; D uncertain. Germline CDR1 and CDR2: MDHEN and SYDVKM. CDR3 length equals 14 residues. V was pared by 3 bases and J by 4 bases, with 10 bases between. CDR3 nucleotides: TGTGCCAGCAGTTTCAAACTAAAATACAATGAGCAGTTCTTC. Translation: CASSFKLKYNEQFF.

This clone has just one count. The V call is TRBV18, the J call TRBJ2-1, with 9 positions matching TRBD2. Germline lookup yields CDR1 KGHSH and CDR2 LQKENI. The CDR3 spans 16 residues. With V trimmed by 3 bases and J by 0 bases, 3 bases remained unmatched. CDR3 in amino acids: CASSPLSGSSYNEQFF. The CDR3 nucleotides read TGTGCCAGCTCACCCCTTAGCGGGAGCTCCTACAATGAGCAGTTCTTC.

This clone is medium-sized in the sample. V gene TRBV5-6 combines with J gene TRBJ1-2; no clear D gene. Germline lookup yields CDR1 SGHDT and CDR2 YYEEEE. The CDR3 loop spans 13 amino acids. V was cut by 0 bases and J by 6 bases, with 9 bases left in between. Here the CDR3 DNA reads TGTGCCAGCAGCTTGGCAGATGGTCATGGCTACACCTTC. As protein: CASSLADGHGYTF.

This sequence joins TRBV5-1 and TRBJ2-7, with D tentatively TRBD1 (5 bases). The germline V gene encodes CDR1 SGHRS and CDR2 YFSETQ. V was shortened by 0 bases and J by 2 bases, with 12 bases between the two germline ends. The CDR3 runs 15 residues. CDR3 sequence (DNA): TGCGCCAGCAGCTTGGGGGGCCGGTCTACCTACGAGCAGTACTTC. Translated, it gives CASSLGGRSTYEQYF.

This chain links TRBV7-9 with TRBJ2-3; D uncertain. The CDR3 consists of 12 residues. The V gene's germline CDR1 is SEHNR and CDR2 FQNEAQ (reference sequence). Trimming took off 6 bases at V and 9 bases at J, with 13 bases between the two ends. The CDR3 is CASSSKTRTQYF. In DNA, the CDR3 is TGTGCCAGCAGTTCTAAGACTCGGACGCAGTATTTT.

The chain is built from TRBV9 and TRBJ2-1; TRBD2 matches at 8 bases. V gave up 4 bases and J gave up 4 bases; unmatched junction bases: 16. Looked up from germline, CDR1 is SGDLS and CDR2 is YYNGEE. The CDR3 consists of 18 residues. The CDR3 region is CASSPPPLLAAFYNEQFF. CDR3 in DNA: TGTGCCAGCAGCCCCCCTCCCCTACTAGCGGCATTTTACAATGAGCAGTTCTTC.

The chain employs TRBV29-1 and TRBJ2-5, with D tentatively TRBD2 (5 bases). The CDR3 sequence is 13 residues long. CDR1 and CDR2 (germline): SQVTM, ANQGSEA. The germline V and J ends were trimmed by 2 bases and 2 bases, with 9 bases remaining between them. In DNA form, the CDR3 reads TGCAGCGTTGAACGAGCGGCTCAAGAGACCCAGTACTTC. As protein: CSVERAAQETQYF.

The V and J genes are TRBV29-1 and TRBJ2-5; D might be TRBD1 (5 bases). Trimming shortened V by 4 bases and J by 2 bases, and 23 bases separated the two germline ends. The CDR3 loop spans 17 amino acids. Per the germline V gene, CDR1 is SQVTM and CDR2 is ANQGSEA. The CDR3: CSVAPGDSRTVQETQYF. CDR3 coding DNA: TGCAGCGTTGCCCCCGGCGACAGTCGAACAGTACAAGAGACCCAGTACTTC.

This sequence joins TRBV27 and TRBJ2-7, with D maybe TRBD2 (5 bases). Germline loops: CDR1 MNHEY, CDR2 SMNVEV (reference sequence). V shed 5 bases and J shed 2 bases, with 16 bases lying between them. The CDR3 is made up of 15 amino acids. The CDR3 region has the DNA TGTGCCAGCAGTAAAGGCGCTAGCCAGGCCTACGAGCAGTACTTC. Translation gives CASSKGASQAYEQYF.

The rearrangement uses TRBV19 and TRBJ2-5; TRBD2 agrees at 11 bases. TRBJ2-7 explains the end of the DNA better; the J call may be wrong. Per germline, CDR1 LNHDA and CDR2 SQIVND (reference sequence). The CDR3 has 16 amino acids. The CDR3 DNA reads as TGTGCCAGTAGTCGGACTAGCGGGCCGAGCTCCTACGAGCAGTACTTC. Protein sequence: CASSRTSGPSSYEQYF.

The sample holds a few counts of this clone. This sequence joins TRBV28 and TRBJ2-3; TRBD2 aligns across 10 bases. This CDR3 comprises 15 residues. J lost 7 bases, V lost 6 bases, and 10 bases had no gene match. Germline V gene sequence: CDR1 MDHEN, CDR2 SYDVKM. In DNA, the CDR3 is TGTGCCAGCAGATTTTTAGCGGGAGGAGGGCATACGCAGTATTTT. This translates into CASRFLAGGGHTQYF.

The rearrangement uses TRBV5-4 and TRBJ2-3; 7 bases are shared with TRBD2. CDR3 length: 13 residues. Losses at the gene ends were 10 bases for V and 0 bases for J; bases not matched to a gene: 5. The V gene's germline CDR1 is SGHNT and CDR2 YYREEE (reference sequence). The CDR3 DNA reads TGTGCCGGGGGGGGTTACAGCACAGATACGCAGTATTTT. Encoded protein: CAGGGYSTDTQYF.

V usage is TRBV5-8 and J usage is TRBJ1-4, with D possibly TRBD1 on 5 matching bases. Looked up from germline, CDR1 is SGHTS and CDR2 is YDEGEE. CDR3 length: 16 amino acids. V lost 1 base and J lost 2, with 12 bases in between. The CDR3 is CASSLRAGRTNEKLFF. For the CDR3, the DNA is TGTGCCAGCAGCTTGAGGGCAGGGAGGACTAATGAAAAACTGTTTTTT.

There are a few counts of this clone. The J gene is TRBJ1-4, the V gene TRBV18, with a weak D call TRBD1 (6 bases). V lost 4 bases, J lost 0 bases, and 15 bases lay in between. The CDR3 is 17 amino acids. Germline loops: CDR1 KGHSH, CDR2 LQKENI. The CDR3 DNA reads as TGTGCCAGCTCACTTTCTCCGACAGGTCCAACTAATGAAAAACTGTTTTTT. Translating it yields CASSLSPTGPTNEKLFF.